The entry that follows covers one T cell receptor (beta chain) sequence. Its specificity is unknown. The sample comes from a study of cytomegalovirus exposure and HLA in healthy donors. About the study: As an earlier analysis found, roughly 180 million T cells yielded 117 million unique TCR beta sequences.

Sampled while nominally healthy, donors likely had unrecorded immune exposures. Whole-study results and caveats: It is likely that the observed cluster of highly shared sequence variants was a sequencing artifact.

60 Vbeta and 13 Jbeta primers were used in PCR. This table comes from immunoSEQ multiplex PCR, and its TCRdb copy is limited to in-frame clones, with some not included. The sample holds 200,000 to 250,000 clones, around 79% seen once. The TCR was taken from a man aged 18 to 30 in good health and CMV-seronegative. The specimen sequenced was PBMCs.

The CDR3 DNA follows: TGTGCCAGCAGACCGGGGACAGGGATGGCTGAGGAGCAGTACTTC. It yields the protein CASRPGTGMAEEQYF. J is TRBJ2-7 and V is TRBV2, with 9 bases fitting TRBD1. V was pared by 6 bases and J by 7 bases, with 13 bases of the junction left unmatched. Germline V gives CDR1 SNHLY, CDR2 FYNNEI. This CDR3 has 15 residues.